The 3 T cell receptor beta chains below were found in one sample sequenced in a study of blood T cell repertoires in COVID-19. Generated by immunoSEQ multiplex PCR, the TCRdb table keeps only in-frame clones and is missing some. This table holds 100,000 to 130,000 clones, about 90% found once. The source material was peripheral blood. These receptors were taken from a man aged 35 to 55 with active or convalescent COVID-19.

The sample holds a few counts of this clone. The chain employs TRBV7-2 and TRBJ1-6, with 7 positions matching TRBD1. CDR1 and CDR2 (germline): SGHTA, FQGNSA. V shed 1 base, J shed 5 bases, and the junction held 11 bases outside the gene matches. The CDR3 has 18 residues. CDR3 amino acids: CASSLVGYRGSDNSPLHF. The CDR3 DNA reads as TGTGCCAGCAGCTTAGTAGGGTACAGGGGTTCAGATAATTCACCCCTCCACTTT.

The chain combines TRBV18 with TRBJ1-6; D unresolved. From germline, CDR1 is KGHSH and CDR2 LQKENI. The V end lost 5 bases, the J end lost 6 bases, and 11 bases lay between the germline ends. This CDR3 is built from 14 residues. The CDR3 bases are TGTGCCAGCTCAGCAACGGAGGGTAATTCACCCCTCCACTTT. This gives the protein CASSATEGNSPLHF.

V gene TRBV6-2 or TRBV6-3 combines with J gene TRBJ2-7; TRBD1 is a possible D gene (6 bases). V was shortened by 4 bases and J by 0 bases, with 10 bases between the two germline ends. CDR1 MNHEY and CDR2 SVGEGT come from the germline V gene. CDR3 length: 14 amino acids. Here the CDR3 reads CASSSWDISYEQYF. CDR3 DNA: TGTGCCAGCAGTTCGTGGGACATCTCCTACGAGCAGTACTTC.